The 16 T cell receptor beta chains listed next were all sequenced from one sample in a study of response to subunit inactivated influenza vaccine. TCRdb re-analysed the RT-PCR reads in MiXCR, keeping a single row per CDR3 protein. This table has hundreds of thousands of distinct CDR3 sequences, 11% to 15% appearing once. The sample was PBMCs from blood, taken approximately 15 days before vaccination. All receptors come from a man in his fifties who received an inactivated influenza vaccine.

This clonotype was detected a few times. This chain joins TRBV11-1 and TRBJ2-4, with 10 nucleotides matching TRBD1. Germline CDR1 is SGHAT and CDR2 is FQDESV (reference sequence). The CDR3 totals 17 residues. V dropped 3 bases and J dropped 5; count of bases not matched to a gene: 10. CDR3 amino acids: CASSFGPGTGEENIQYF. As DNA, the CDR3 is TGTGCCAGCAGCTTTGGTCCCGGGACAGGGGAAGAAAACATTCAGTACTTC.

In this sample, this clonotype turned up a few times. V gene TRBV4-2 combines with J gene TRBJ2-3, with 7 bases identical to TRBD2. There are 16 residues in the CDR3. The germline gives CDR1 LGHNA, CDR2 YNFKEQ. Trimming cost V 0 bases and J 5 bases; bases outside gene matches: 8. CDR3 amino acids: CASSQDLAAVVDTQYF. For the CDR3, the DNA is TGTGCCAGCAGCCAAGATCTAGCGGCCGTAGTAGATACGCAGTATTTT.

The genes are TRBV9 and TRBJ2-5, with TRBD1 identical over 9 bases. V lost 0 bases, J lost 1 base, and 4 bases stayed unmatched. Germline V gene lookup returns CDR1 SGDLS and CDR2 YYNGEE. This CDR3 contains 16 residues. This CDR3 reads CASSVERTGVQETQYF. CDR3 DNA: TGTGCCAGCAGCGTAGAGAGGACAGGGGTCCAAGAGACCCAGTACTTC.

This clonotype was seen a handful of times. The CDR3 coding sequence is TGTGCCAGCAGAAATGAGAGGTCCTACAATGAGCAGTTCTTC. It codes for CASRNERSYNEQFF. The chain combines TRBV12-3 or TRBV12-4 with TRBJ2-1; D gene uncertain. Between the trimmed V and J ends, which lost 6 bases and 1 base, there was a span of 10 bases. The CDR3 length is 14 residues.

The rearrangement joins TRBV28 to TRBJ2-1, with TRBD2 as a possible D gene (7 bases). Between the trimmed V and J ends, which lost 2 bases and 5 bases, there was a span of 16 bases. The CDR3 length is 16 residues. Germline V lookup: CDR1 MDHEN, CDR2 SYDVKM. CDR3 nucleotides: TGTGCCAGCAGTTTAAATCCGGGGGGCTGGGACAATGAGCAGTTCTTC. Translated, it gives CASSLNPGGWDNEQFF.

The sample holds a few counts of this clonotype. CDR3 DNA: TGTGCCAGCCTTAGGGCCACTGAAGCTTTCTTT. This gives the protein CASLRATEAFF. The rearrangement joins TRBV6-5 to TRBJ1-1, with no clear D. The V gene's germline CDR1 is MNHEY and CDR2 SVGAGI. The CDR3 runs 11 residues. Trimming took off 8 bases at V and 4 bases at J, with 8 bases between the two ends.

The chain employs TRBV12-3 or TRBV12-4 and TRBJ1-5; 7 bases line up with TRBD1. The length of the CDR3 is 15 residues. With 6 bases clipped from V and 1 base from J, the junction kept 6 bases outside the gene matches. The CDR3 nucleotides read TGTGCCAGCAGATTAACAGGGGTGAGCAATCAGCCCCAGCATTTT. It specifies CASRLTGVSNQPQHF.

This clonotype was observed at least ten times. The V call is TRBV18, the J call TRBJ2-1; 10 nucleotides agree with TRBD2. The length of the CDR3 is 16 residues. The germline V gene encodes CDR1 KGHSH and CDR2 LQKENI. V shed 6 bases, J shed 7 bases, and the junction held 12 bases outside the gene matches. The CDR3 nucleotides are TGTGCCAGCTCCCAATCAGCGGGAGGGTCTGGGAATGAGCAGTTCTTC. This encodes CASSQSAGGSGNEQFF.

This clonotype has a handful of counts. The chain joins TRBV20-1 to TRBJ2-7; 11 bases match TRBD2. The V segment lost 1 base and the J segment 2 bases; nucleotides outside the gene matches: 7. This CDR3 has 16 amino acids. Germline V gene data show CDR1 as DFQATT and CDR2 as SNEGSKA (reference sequence). The CDR3 protein is CSARVNGTSGPYEQYF. Written as DNA, the CDR3 is TGCAGTGCTAGAGTAAACGGGACTAGCGGACCCTACGAGCAGTACTTC.

The chain links TRBV20-1 to TRBJ2-1, with 7 bases aligning to TRBD2. The CDR3 runs 16 residues. The V and J ends lost 4 bases and 1 base, in that order; junction bases with no gene match: 10. The germline gives CDR1 DFQATT, CDR2 SNEGSKA (reference sequence). The CDR3 coding sequence is TGCAGTGCTACTGGGGGAGGGCCACGGTCCTACAATGAGCAGTTCTTC. Protein product: CSATGGGPRSYNEQFF.

This clonotype was observed a handful of times. The CDR3 bases are TGTGCTAGTGGTTTGGTAGCGGGGGGGCGTGATGAGCAGTTCTTC. It yields the protein CASGLVAGGRDEQFF. The chain employs TRBV12-5 and TRBJ2-1; 10 nucleotides agree with TRBD2. The trim removed 0 bases at V and 8 bases at J, leaving 4 bases unmatched. CDR1 LGHNT and CDR2 FRNRAP come from the germline V gene. CDR3 length equals 15 residues.

The chain couples TRBV12-3 or TRBV12-4 to TRBJ2-3, with TRBD2 matching over 7 bases. V was pared by 10 bases and J by 1 base, with 5 bases of the junction left unmatched. The CDR3 spans 13 residues. CDR3 protein: CATGRGRTDTQYF. The CDR3 DNA reads TGTGCCACGGGGAGGGGCCGCACAGATACGCAGTATTTT.

This clonotype appeared a few times. The CDR3 reads CASSPWSGNTEAFF. CDR3 bases: TGTGCCAGCTCACCATGGTCGGGGAACACTGAAGCTTTCTTT. This sequence joins TRBV18 and TRBJ1-1; the D is unclear. CDR1 is KGHSH and CDR2 is LQKENI in the germline V gene. CDR3 length equals 14 residues. V was trimmed by 2 bases and J by 1 base, leaving 8 bases between them.

This clonotype was picked up a small number of times. The CDR3 loop is CASSQAPSGAYEQYF. The CDR3 DNA sequence: TGTGCCAGCAGCCAAGCCCCTAGCGGAGCCTACGAGCAGTACTTC. The chain employs TRBV5-6 and TRBJ2-7; 7 nucleotides agree with TRBD2. Germline trimming cut 4 bases from V and 2 bases from J; bases unmatched to any gene: 9. This CDR3 has 15 residues. In germline, CDR1 is SGHDT, CDR2 YYEEEE.

V gene TRBV20-1 combines with J gene TRBJ2-5; D perhaps matches TRBD1 (6 bases). The V gene lost 0 bases and the J gene lost 5 bases, with 13 bases spanning the gap. There are 14 residues in the CDR3. Germline V gene sequence: CDR1 DFQATT, CDR2 SNEGSKA (reference sequence). The chain's CDR3 is CSARDRGDRETQYF. The CDR3 DNA sequence: TGCAGTGCTAGAGATAGGGGAGACAGGGAGACCCAGTACTTC.

This clonotype was recorded at least ten times. An end of the junction differs from the germline gene, which may be a read error. CDR3 loop: CASSLDSTDTQYF. CDR3 bases: TGTGCCAGCAGCTTAGATAGCACAGATACGCAGTATTTT. The chain uses TRBV5-1 and TRBJ2-3; no clear D gene. Germline CDR1 is SGHRS and CDR2 is YFSETQ. This CDR3 is built from 13 residues.